This TCR beta chain was obtained from a study of OX40 agonist ivuxolimab in advanced cancers. Whole-study findings and limits: At 0.1 to 3.0 mg/kg, clonal expansion of CD4+ and CD8+ blood T cells had occurred by week 6.

Trimming removed 5 bases from V and 2 bases from J; junction bases left unmatched: 10. The CDR3 totals 17 residues. The V gene's germline CDR1 is MNHEY and CDR2 SMNVEV (reference sequence). Assay used: immunoSEQ multiplex PCR; TCRdb lists only in-frame clones, some missing. The repertoire holds 25,000 to 35,000 clones, with 84% as singletons. Comment on this clone: Antigen: not known.

The sample was CD4+ or CD8+ T cells sorted from blood, taken in a trial of the OX40 agonist ivuxolimab. The rearrangement uses TRBV27 and TRBJ1-1, with 11 bases fitting TRBD1. The receptor's source is an adult with an advanced solid tumor such as melanoma, head and neck, liver or kidney cancer. The CDR3 region is CASSHSGTGGTNTEAFF. The CDR3 region has the DNA TGTGCCAGCAGTCACTCCGGGACAGGGGGAACCAACACTGAAGCTTTCTTT.